This T cell receptor (beta chain) came from a study of T cell repertoires in ileal Crohn's disease. Study overall: Surgery for a complication: stricturing in roughly 61%, penetrating in about 40%. Postoperative therapy was given to about half: 11 thiopurines, 15 to 20 anti-TNF agents. General study findings and limits: Endoscopic recurrence occurred in every patient whose clonality exceeded 26.8%. Clonal expansions were more frequent in active smokers than non-smokers at surgery.

This clone came up a few times. Its target is unknown. Trimming removed 5 bases from V and 5 bases from J; junction bases left unmatched: 11. This CDR3 contains 15 residues. The germline V gene has CDR1 MNHEY and CDR2 SMNVEV (reference sequence). Method: immunoSEQ multiplex PCR; TCRdb's copy keeps in-frame clones and lacks some. The sample holds more than 15,000 clones, around 60% seen once. Input material: ileal tissue. This receptor was obtained from an adult with Crohn's disease. This chain uses TRBV27 with TRBJ1-1, with TRBD1 matching over 7 bases. The CDR3: CASSTPRGVGTEAFF. Written as DNA, the CDR3 is TGTGCCAGCAGTACGCCCAGGGGGGTAGGGACTGAAGCTTTCTTT.